The T cell receptor (beta chain) described here comes from a study of CD8 T cells in Susac syndrome (dated by TCRdb to the late 2010s). Concerning the study at large: Whether CD8+ T cell activation and differentiation in Susac syndrome was antigen driven was tested using repertoire sequencing. The study at large found these results: The number of individuals in the TCR sequencing and HLA analysis was recognized as being relatively small.

RNA was extracted using the RNeasy kit, and about 0.5 to 1 ug of the RNA was reverse transcribed with random hexamers. TCR beta CDR3 regions were amplified with the immunoSEQ multiplex PCR assay covering 54 Vbeta and 13 Jbeta segments. PCR amplification bias was corrected using a synthetic template baseline for primer optimization and computational correction. On the authors' methods: Only productive sequences were kept, with reads annotated to V, D and J genes according to IMGT and analyzed in immunoSEQ Analyzer. Clonality was calculated as one minus the Shannon entropy normalized by log2 of the number of productive unique sequences. For each patient and control, public and private clones were evaluated among the 100 most prevalent clones. Susac-specific clones were defined as absent from healthy and MS cohorts, 1052 published viral clones and other ImmuneACCESS disease sequences. TCRdb itself trimmed the public reads at Q25 with fastp, ran MiXCR and retained productive beta chains. A single entry per CDR3 protein holds the most common genes and DNA from its merged rows. The V and J calls, along with clone size, are taken from TCRdb and not from the paper's own processing. The sample table holds about 71,000 distinct CDR3 sequences, of which approximately 96% were seen once. The ten largest clones take up 0.085% to 0.14% of the sample.

Peripheral blood CD8+ and CD4+ T cells from healthy donors, Susac syndrome patients and multiple sclerosis patients were profiled by high-throughput TCR beta sequencing. The multiple sclerosis controls were treatment-naive patients whose relapsing-remitting disease, either stable or active, fulfilled the revised McDonald criteria. CD8+ TEMRA cells were enriched by FACS, while bulk CD8+ and CD4+ T cells were purified by magnetic negative isolation. Blood was collected in EDTA tubes and processed within 24 hours, with PBMCs isolated through density gradient centrifugation. PBMCs intended for TCR sequencing were cryopreserved in liquid nitrogen and were subsequently thawed in a 37 degrees C water bath. The sorted or isolated CD4+, CD8+ and CD8+ TEMRA cells reached a purity of at least 90%. Taken from cysteine to phenylalanine, the CDR3 has 16 residues. The retained sequence is limited to the CDR3, 48 bases, with the frame set at the first base. From V the trimming removes 5 bases and from J it removes 2 bases, while the gene matches leave 8 bases of the junction unaccounted for.

In regard to this clonotype: Which antigen it targets is not known. The sample holds no much larger clone one base away, and base qualities are not on file.

The chain is encoded by TRBV12-3 or TRBV12-4 joined to TRBJ2-5, with 10 bases in between that match TRBD2. The sequencing input was CD4+ T cells from PBMCs. This receptor was obtained from a human donor with multiple sclerosis. The DNA is as follows: TGTGCCAGCAGTACCCAGCGGGGGGGTATACAAGAGACCCAGTACTTC. The resulting protein is CASSTQRGGIQETQYF.